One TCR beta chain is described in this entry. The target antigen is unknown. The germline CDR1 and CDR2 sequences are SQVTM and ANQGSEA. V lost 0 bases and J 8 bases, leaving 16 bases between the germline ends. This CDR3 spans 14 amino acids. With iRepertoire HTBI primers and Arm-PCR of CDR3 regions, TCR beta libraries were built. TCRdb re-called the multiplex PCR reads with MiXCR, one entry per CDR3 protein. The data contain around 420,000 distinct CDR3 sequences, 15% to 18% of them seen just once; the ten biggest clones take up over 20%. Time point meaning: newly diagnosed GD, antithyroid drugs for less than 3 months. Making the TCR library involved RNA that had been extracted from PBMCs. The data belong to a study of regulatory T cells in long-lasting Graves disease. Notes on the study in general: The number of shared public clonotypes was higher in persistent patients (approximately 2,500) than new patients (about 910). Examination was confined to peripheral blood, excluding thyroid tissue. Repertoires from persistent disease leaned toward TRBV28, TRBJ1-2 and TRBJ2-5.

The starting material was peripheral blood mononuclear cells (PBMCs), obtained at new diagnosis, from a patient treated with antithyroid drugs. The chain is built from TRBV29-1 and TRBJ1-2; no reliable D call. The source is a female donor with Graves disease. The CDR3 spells CSVEEILTRRGYTF. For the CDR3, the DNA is TGCAGCGTTGAAGAAATACTAACTCGTCGGGGCTACACCTTC.